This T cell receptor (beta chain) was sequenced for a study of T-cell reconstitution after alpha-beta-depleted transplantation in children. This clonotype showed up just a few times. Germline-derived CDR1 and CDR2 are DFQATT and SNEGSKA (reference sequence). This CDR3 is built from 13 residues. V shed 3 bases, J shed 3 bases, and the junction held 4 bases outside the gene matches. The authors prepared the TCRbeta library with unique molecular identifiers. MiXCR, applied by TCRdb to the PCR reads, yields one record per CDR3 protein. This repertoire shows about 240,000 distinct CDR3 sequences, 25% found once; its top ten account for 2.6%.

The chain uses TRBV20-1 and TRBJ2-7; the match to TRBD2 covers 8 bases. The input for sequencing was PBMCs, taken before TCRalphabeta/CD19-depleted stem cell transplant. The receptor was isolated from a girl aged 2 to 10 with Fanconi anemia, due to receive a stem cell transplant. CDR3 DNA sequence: TGCAGTGCTAGGGGGACTAGGCACTACGAGCAGTACTTC. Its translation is CSARGTRHYEQYF.